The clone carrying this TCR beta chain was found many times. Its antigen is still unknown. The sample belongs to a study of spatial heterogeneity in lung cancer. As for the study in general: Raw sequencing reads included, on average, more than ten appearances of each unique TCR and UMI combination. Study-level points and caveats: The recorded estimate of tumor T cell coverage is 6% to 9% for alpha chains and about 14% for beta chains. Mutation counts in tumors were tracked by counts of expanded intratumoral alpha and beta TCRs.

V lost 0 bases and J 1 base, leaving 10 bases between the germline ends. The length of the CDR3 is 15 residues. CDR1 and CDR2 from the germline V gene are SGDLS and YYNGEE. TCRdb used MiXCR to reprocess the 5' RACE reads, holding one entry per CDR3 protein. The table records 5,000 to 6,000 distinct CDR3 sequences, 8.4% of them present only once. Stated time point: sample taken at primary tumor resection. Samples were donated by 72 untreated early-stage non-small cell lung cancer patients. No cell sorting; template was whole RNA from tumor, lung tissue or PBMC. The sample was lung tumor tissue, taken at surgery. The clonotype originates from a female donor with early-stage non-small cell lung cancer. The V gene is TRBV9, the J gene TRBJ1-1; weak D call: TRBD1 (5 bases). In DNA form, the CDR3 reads TGTGCCAGCAGCGTAGGAGACAGCCAGAACACTGAAGCTTTCTTT. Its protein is CASSVGDSQNTEAFF.